This T cell receptor (beta chain) stems from a study of shared clonotypes between healthy human individuals (dated by TCRdb to the early 2020s). Study-level background: The cohort included three men and two women between 18 and 49 years of age. For each donor, CD4 naive and CD4 memory were each given three plates, CD8 naive was given two plates, and CD8 memory was given one plate. Blood TCR repertoires of about five healthy adults were deeply sequenced to estimate repertoire size and the extent of clonotype sharing between individuals. To increase sequencing depth and limit assay-specific biases, TCR repertoire library preparation and sequencing were carried out by different laboratories using diverse techniques. Each donor's leukapheresis produced roughly between roughly 0.94 and 9.5 billion PBMCs. Here is what the overall study found, with its caveats: Because the study included only a small number of donors, the genetic and exposure-history diversity represented was limited. Sampling was limited to blood, and TCR repertoires in tissue likely differ from TCR repertoires in blood. Pairwise subsampling led to the expectation that sequencing depth would affect the degree of clonotype sharing among donors. Rarefaction of sorted-subset datasets indicated incomplete sequencing despite the large sequencing depth. Compared with non-shared clonotypes, the clonotypes found in all four sorted-subset donors had higher generation probabilities. Across four donors, roughly 5% of naive CD4, approximately 4% of naive CD8, under 2.5% of memory CD4, and over 0.35% of memory CD8 clonotypes were shared. Naive subsets generally had larger estimated clonotype richness than memory subsets did.

In the germline V gene, CDR1 corresponds to SGHTA and CDR2 to FQGNSA. The CDR3, cysteine through phenylalanine, is 15 amino acids long. CDR3 DNA only is kept here, 45 bases in frame from base 1. V lost 4 bases and J lost 1 base; the stretch between them is 13 bases long. Healthy HIV-negative adults with no recently reported acute infections or vaccinations were included as donors. All donors were Caucasian adults living in Nashville, Tennessee, USA. CD4+ T cells were enriched by magnetic negative selection; naive cells were then positively selected on CD45RA, and the negative fraction formed the memory subset. Blood was collected by leukapheresis, and PBMCs were isolated by Ficoll-Histopaque density gradient centrifugation and then cryopreserved in liquid nitrogen vapor phase. Analytical flow cytometry was used to check the purity and quantity of each magnetically sorted T cell population. Genomic DNA was isolated from every sorted fraction and measured by UV absorbance on a Nanodrop 2000c.

TCR CDR3 regions were amplified from genomic DNA by multiplex PCR using the deep immunoSEQ assay. For each cell subset, the extracted genomic DNA was distributed evenly across all wells of several immunoSEQ 96-well plates, and each plate served as one replicate. For sorted subsets, around 200 ng genomic DNA, equal to 25,000 to 35,000 T cell genomes, was loaded into each replicate PCR. Purified libraries were measured with a Qubit 3.0 fluorometer, size-checked on a Bioanalyzer 2100, and measured again with the KAPA Library Quantification kit. Each immunoSEQ 96-well plate was sequenced on its own single-read 150-cycle Illumina NextSeq 550 flow cell. As for how the authors treated the data: Because only junctional sequences without quality scores were contained in the immunoSEQ output, filtering matching that applied to full-length reads could not be performed. Sequences were annotated with PyIR, a Python wrapper for IgBLAST v1.9, and V/J genes and CDR3 were assigned using IMGT germline references. Reads with weak V/J assignments (E-value above 1e-6), missing CDR3, stop codons, out-of-frame junctions, or ambiguous translated residues were removed. V3J clonotypes were defined as sequences sharing the same inferred V gene, J gene, and CDR3 amino acid sequence. Percentage overlap between repertoires was computed as shared unique clonotypes divided by the size of the smaller repertoire. Repertoire richness was assessed with RTK rarefaction, the Chao1 estimator, and Recon v2.1 estimates of unobserved clonotypes. For all TCRbeta clonotypes obtained by the gDNA method from four donors, generation probabilities were computed with OLGA. TCRdb provides this immuneACCESS table in a form limited to in-frame rearrangements. Some clones are lacking; in checked studies, under half of them reflect an unresolved V gene, and why the rest are absent is not known. Clonal size and the V and J genes are those of that table, whereas D and trimming came from the DNA. The sample table shows some 1,100,000 clones, and approximately 80% are seen once. The top ten hold about 0.52% of the sample.

The sample holds one count of this clone. This receptor's antigen is unknown. Nothing much larger sits one base from this clone, and base qualities are not available. The sequence was obtained from a man aged 18-30 years in good health. Some clones in this sample may be carry-over from other donors' samples. Sequencing was carried out using memory CD4+ T cells from PBMCs. The sample's cell subset or site label, in plain terms: CD45RA-negative fraction. The sequence links TRBV7-2 to TRBJ1-1, with TRBD1 as a weak D call on 6 bases. The CDR3 region reads CASSSQGSKNTEAFF. The nucleotide sequence is given as TGTGCCAGCAGCTCACAGGGTTCGAAGAACACTGAAGCTTTCTTT.